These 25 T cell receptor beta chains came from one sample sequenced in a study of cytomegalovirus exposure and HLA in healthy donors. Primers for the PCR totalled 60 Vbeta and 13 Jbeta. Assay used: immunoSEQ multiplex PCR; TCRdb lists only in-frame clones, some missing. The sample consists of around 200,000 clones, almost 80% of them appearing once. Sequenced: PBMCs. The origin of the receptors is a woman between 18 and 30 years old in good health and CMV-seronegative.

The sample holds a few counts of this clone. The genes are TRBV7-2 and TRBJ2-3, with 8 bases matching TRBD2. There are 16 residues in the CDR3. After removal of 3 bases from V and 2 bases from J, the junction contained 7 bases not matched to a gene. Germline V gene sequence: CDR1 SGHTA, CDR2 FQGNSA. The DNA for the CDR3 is TGTGCCAGCAGCTTTTCCAGCGGGGGTTACACAGATACGCAGTATTTT. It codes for CASSFSSGGYTDTQYF.

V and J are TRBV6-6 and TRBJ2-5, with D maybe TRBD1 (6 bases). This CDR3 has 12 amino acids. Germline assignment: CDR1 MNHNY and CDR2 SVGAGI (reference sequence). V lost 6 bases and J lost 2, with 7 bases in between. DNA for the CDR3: TGTGCCAGCAGGGACAGACAAGAGACCCAGTACTTC. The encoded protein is CASRDRQETQYF.

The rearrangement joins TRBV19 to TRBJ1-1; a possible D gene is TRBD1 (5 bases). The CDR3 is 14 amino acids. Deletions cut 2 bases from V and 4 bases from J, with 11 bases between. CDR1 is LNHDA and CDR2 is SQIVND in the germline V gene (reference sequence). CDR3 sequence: CASSITQGVTEAFF. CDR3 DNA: TGTGCCAGTAGTATAACGCAGGGTGTCACTGAAGCTTTCTTT.

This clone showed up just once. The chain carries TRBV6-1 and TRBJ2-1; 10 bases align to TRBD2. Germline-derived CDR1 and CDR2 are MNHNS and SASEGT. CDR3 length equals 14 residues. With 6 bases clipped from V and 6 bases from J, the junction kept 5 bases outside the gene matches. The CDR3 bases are TGTGCCAGCAGCCGGACTAGCGGTACCAATGAGCAGTTCTTC. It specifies CASSRTSGTNEQFF.

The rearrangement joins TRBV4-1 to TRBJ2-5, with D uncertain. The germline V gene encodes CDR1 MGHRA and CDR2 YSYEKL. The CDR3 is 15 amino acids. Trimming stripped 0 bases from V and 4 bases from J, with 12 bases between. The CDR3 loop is CASSQDGSRGETQYF. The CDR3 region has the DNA TGCGCCAGCAGCCAAGATGGCTCTCGAGGAGAGACCCAGTACTTC.

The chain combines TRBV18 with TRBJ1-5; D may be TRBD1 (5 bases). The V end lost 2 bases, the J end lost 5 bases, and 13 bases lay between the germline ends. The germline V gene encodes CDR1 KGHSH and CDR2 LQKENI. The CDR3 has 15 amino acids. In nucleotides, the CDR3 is TGTGCCAGCTCACCATCGTCAGGGAGGGATCAGCCCCAGCATTTT. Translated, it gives CASSPSSGRDQPQHF.

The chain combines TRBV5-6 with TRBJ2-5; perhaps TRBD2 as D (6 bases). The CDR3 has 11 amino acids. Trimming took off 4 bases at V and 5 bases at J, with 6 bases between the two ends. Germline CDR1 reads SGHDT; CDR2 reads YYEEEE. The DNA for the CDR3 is TGTGCCAGCAGCGCGGGGGAGACCCAGTACTTC. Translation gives CASSAGETQYF.

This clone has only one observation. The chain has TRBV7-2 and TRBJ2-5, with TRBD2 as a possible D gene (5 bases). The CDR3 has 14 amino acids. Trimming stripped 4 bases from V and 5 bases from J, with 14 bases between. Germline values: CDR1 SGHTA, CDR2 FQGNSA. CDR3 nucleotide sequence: TGTGCCAGCAGCTACTCCGGGAACCCGGAGACCCAGTACTTC. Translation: CASSYSGNPETQYF.

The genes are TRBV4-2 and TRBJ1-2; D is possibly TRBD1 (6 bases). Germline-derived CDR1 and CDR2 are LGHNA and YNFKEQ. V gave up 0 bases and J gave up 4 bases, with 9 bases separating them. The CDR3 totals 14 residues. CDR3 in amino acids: CASSQEQGSYGYTF. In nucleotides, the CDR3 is TGTGCCAGCAGCCAAGAACAGGGAAGCTATGGCTACACCTTC.

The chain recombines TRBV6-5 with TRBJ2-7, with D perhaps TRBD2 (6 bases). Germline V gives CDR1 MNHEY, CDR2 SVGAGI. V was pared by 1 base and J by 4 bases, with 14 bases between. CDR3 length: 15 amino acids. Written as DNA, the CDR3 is TGTGCCAGCAGTTACTTTCCAGGGAGGATTTACGAGCAGTACTTC. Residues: CASSYFPGRIYEQYF.

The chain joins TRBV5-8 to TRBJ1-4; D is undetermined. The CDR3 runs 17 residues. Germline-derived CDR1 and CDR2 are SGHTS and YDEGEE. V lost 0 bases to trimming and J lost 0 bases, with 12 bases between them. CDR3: CASSLGGYLPTNEKLFF. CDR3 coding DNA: TGTGCCAGCAGCTTGGGAGGGTATCTGCCAACTAATGAAAAACTGTTTTTT.

The CDR3 bases are TGTGCCAGCAGTTTATTCGCGGGAGGTAACACCGGGGAGCTGTTTTTT. This codes for CASSLFAGGNTGELFF. The chain recombines TRBV27 with TRBJ2-2, with 8 bases that match TRBD2. CDR1 is MNHEY, CDR2 SMNVEV, per germline (reference sequence). Trimming cost V 1 base and J 2 bases; bases outside gene matches: 3. This CDR3 is built from 16 residues.

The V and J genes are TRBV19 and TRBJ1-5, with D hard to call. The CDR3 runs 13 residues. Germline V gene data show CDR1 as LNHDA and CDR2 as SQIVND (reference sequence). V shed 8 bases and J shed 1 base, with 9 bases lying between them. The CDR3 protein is CASDAGSNQPQHF. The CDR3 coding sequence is TGTGCCAGTGATGCAGGCAGCAATCAGCCCCAGCATTTT. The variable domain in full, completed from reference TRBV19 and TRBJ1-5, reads DGGITQSPKYLFRKEGQNVTLSCEQNLNHDAMYWYRQDPGQGLRLIYYSQIVNDFQKGDIAEGYSVSREKKESFPLTVTSAQKNPTAFYLCASDAGSNQPQHFGDGTRLSIL.

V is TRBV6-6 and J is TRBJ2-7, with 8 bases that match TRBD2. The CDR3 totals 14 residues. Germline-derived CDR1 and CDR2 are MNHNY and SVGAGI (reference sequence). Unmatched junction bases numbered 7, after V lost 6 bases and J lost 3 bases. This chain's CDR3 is CASSPGTRDYEQYF. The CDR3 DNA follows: TGTGCCAGCAGCCCCGGGACTAGAGACTACGAGCAGTACTTC.

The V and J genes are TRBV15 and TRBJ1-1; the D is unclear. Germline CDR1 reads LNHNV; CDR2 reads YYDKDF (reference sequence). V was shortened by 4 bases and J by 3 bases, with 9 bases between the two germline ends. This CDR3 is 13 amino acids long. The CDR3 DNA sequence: TGTGCCACCAGCACGGGTTTAGACACTGAAGCTTTCTTT. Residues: CATSTGLDTEAFF.

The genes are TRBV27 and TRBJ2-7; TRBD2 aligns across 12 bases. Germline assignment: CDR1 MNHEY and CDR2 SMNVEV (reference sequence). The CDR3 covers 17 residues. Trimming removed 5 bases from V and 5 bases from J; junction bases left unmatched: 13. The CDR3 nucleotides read TGTGCCAGCAGTCTGCTAGCGGGAGGGCCCTTGTTGGACGAGCAGTACTTC. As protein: CASSLLAGGPLLDEQYF.

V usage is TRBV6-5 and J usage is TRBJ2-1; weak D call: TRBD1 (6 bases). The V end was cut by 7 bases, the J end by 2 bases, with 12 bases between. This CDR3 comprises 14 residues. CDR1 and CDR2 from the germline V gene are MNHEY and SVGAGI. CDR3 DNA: TGTGCCAGCAACAGGGATCTTACCTACAATGAGCAGTTCTTC. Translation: CASNRDLTYNEQFF.

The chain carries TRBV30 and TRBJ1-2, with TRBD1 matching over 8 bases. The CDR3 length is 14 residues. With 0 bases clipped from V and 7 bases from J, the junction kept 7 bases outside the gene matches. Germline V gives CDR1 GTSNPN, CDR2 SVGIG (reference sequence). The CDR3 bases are TGTGCCTGGAGTGTAAACAGGGGGGATTTTGGCTACACCTTC. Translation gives CAWSVNRGDFGYTF.

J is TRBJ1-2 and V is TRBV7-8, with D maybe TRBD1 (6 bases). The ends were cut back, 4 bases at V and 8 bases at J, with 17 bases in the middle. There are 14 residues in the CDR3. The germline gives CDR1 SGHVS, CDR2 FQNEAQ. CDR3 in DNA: TGTGCCAGCAGCTCGGATACAGGGTTTTGGGGCTACACCTTC. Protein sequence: CASSSDTGFWGYTF.

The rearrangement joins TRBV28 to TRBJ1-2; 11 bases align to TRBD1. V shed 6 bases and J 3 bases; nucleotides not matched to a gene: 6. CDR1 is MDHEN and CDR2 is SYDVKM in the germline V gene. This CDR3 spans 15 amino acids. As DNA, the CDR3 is TGTGCCAGCAGCGGACAGGGGGCGCGAGACTATGGCTACACCTTC. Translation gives CASSGQGARDYGYTF.

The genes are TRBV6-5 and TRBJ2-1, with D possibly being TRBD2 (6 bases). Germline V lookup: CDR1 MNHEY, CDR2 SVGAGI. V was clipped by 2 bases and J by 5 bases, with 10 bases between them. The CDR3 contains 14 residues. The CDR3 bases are TGTGCCAGCAGTTACCGATCGGGGGACAATGAGCAGTTCTTC. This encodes CASSYRSGDNEQFF.

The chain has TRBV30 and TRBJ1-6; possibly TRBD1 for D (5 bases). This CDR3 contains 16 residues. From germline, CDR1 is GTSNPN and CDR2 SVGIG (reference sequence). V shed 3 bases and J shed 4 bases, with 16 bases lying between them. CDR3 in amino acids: CAWRGVGGEYNSPLHF. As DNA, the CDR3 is TGTGCCTGGAGGGGGGTCGGGGGGGAATATAATTCACCCCTCCACTTT. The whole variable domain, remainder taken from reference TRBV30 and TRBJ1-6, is SQTIHQWPATLVQPVGSPLSLECTVEGTSNPNLYWYRQAAGRGLQLLFYSVGIGQISSEVPQNLSASRPQDRQFILSSKKLLLSDSGFYLCAWRGVGGEYNSPLHFGNGTRLTVT.

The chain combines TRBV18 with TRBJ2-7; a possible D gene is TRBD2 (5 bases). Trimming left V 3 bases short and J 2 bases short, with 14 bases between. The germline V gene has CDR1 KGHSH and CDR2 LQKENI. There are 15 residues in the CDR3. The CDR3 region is CASSPSGSLTYEQYF. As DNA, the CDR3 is TGTGCCAGCTCACCCTCGGGATCCCTCACCTACGAGCAGTACTTC.

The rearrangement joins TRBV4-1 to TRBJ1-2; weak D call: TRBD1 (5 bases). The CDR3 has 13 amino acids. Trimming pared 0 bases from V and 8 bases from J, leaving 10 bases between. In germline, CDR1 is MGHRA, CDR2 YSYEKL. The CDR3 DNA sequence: TGCGCCAGCAGCCAAGATCCAACAGGAGGCTACACCTTC. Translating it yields CASSQDPTGGYTF.

CDR3 sequence (DNA): TGTGCCAGCAGCGTAGCAGGGGGTAGCACTGAAGCTTTCTTT. This gives the protein CASSVAGGSTEAFF. This chain connects TRBV9 to TRBJ1-1, with 7 bases that match TRBD1. The CDR3 is made up of 14 amino acids. CDR1 and CDR2 from the germline V gene are SGDLS and YYNGEE. V was clipped by 0 bases and J by 4 bases; unmatched bases: 3.